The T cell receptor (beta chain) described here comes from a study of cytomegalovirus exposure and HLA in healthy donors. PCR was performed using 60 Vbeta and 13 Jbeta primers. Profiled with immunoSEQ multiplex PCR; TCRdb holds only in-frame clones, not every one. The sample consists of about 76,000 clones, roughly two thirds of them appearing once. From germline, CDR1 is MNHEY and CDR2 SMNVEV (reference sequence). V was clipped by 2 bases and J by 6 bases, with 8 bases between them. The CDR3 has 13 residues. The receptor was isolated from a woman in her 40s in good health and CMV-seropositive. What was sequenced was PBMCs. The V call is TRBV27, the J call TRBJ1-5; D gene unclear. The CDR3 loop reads CASSLRSSQPQHF. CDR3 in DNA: TGTGCCAGCAGTTTACGGTCCTCTCAGCCCCAGCATTTT.